Below are 14 T cell receptor beta chains sequenced from a single sample in a study of T-cell memory formation after mild COVID-19. TCRdb fed the 5' RACE reads into MiXCR, producing one record per CDR3 protein. Here the sample spans under 450,000 distinct CDR3 sequences, 13% to 15% being singletons. The sequenced sample consisted of PBMCs or a T cell subset sorted from them (not recorded which). The receptors stem from a man aged 18-30 years who had mild COVID-19 (a few samples of this study predate the infection). Cell type and time point are not known.

The J gene is TRBJ2-3, the V gene TRBV4-1; TRBD2 agrees at 7 bases. The CDR3 has 15 amino acids. The trim removed 2 bases at V and 4 bases at J, leaving 6 bases unmatched. Germline V gene sequence: CDR1 MGHRA, CDR2 YSYEKL. The CDR3 DNA follows: TGCGCCAGCAGCCAACCTATCGGGGGGTCAGATACGCAGTATTTT. Amino acids: CASSQPIGGSDTQYF.

The rearrangement uses TRBV4-2 and TRBJ1-3, with TRBD1 matching 7 bases. J was trimmed by 2 bases and V by 4 bases; bases with no gene match: 8. The CDR3 is 16 residues long. The germline V gene encodes CDR1 LGHNA and CDR2 YNFKEQ. The CDR3 DNA follows: TGTGCCAGCAGCCTCAGGAGACAGGGACCTGGAAACACCATATATTTT. Translating it yields CASSLRRQGPGNTIYF.

This clonotype was counted only a few times. The V gene is TRBV20-1, the J gene TRBJ2-1; 9 positions match TRBD1. CDR1 is DFQATT and CDR2 is SNEGSKA in the germline V gene (reference sequence). CDR3 length equals 15 residues. Germline trimming cut 5 bases from V and 9 bases from J; bases unmatched to any gene: 14. CDR3 sequence: CSASPGQGALFEQFF. CDR3 sequence (DNA): TGCAGTGCTTCGCCGGGACAGGGAGCTCTATTTGAGCAGTTCTTC.

This clonotype appeared many times. The V call is TRBV6-5, the J call TRBJ1-1; D might be TRBD1 (5 bases). CDR1 is MNHEY, CDR2 SVGAGI, per germline. Trimming removed 2 bases from V and 0 bases from J, with 7 bases in between. This CDR3 has 14 residues. CDR3 sequence: CASSYARVNTEAFF. The CDR3, as DNA: TGTGCCAGCAGTTACGCCAGGGTGAACACTGAAGCTTTCTTT.

The J gene is TRBJ1-5, the V gene TRBV6-2 or TRBV6-3, with D unclear. Looked up from germline, CDR1 is MNHEY and CDR2 is SVGEGT. This CDR3 comprises 14 residues. V gave up 2 bases and J gave up 0 bases, with 5 bases separating them. CDR3 sequence reads: CASSYKASNQPQHF. CDR3 coding DNA: TGTGCCAGCAGTTACAAAGCTAGCAATCAGCCCCAGCATTTT.

In this sample, this clonotype turned up a few times. The chain joins TRBV2 to TRBJ1-1; D gene ambiguous. Germline lookup yields CDR1 SNHLY and CDR2 FYNNEI. The CDR3 totals 13 residues. Trimming left V 7 bases short and J 1 base short, with 10 bases between. The CDR3 region is CASTGRRNTEAFF. The CDR3 DNA sequence: TGTGCCAGCACCGGACGTAGGAACACTGAAGCTTTCTTT. Looking up the rest from reference TRBV2 and TRBJ1-1 gives the full variable domain: EPEVTQTPSHQVTQMGQEVILRCVPISNHLYFYWYRQILGQKVEFLVSFYNNEISEKSEIFDDQFSVERPDGSNFTLKIRSTKLEDSAMYFCASTGRRNTEAFFGQGTRLTVV.

This clonotype has ten or more counts. The chain joins TRBV7-2 to TRBJ2-1; the D is unclear. In germline, CDR1 is SGHTA, CDR2 FQGNSA. This CDR3 has 13 amino acids. With 1 base removed from V and 12 bases from J, the gap between germline ends came to 13 bases. The CDR3 is CASSLGAGGRQFF. CDR3 bases: TGTGCCAGCAGCTTAGGAGCCGGCGGACGGCAGTTCTTC.

The chain recombines TRBV12-3 or TRBV12-4 with TRBJ1-4; D is undetermined. CDR3 length: 14 residues. The ends were cut back, 1 base at V and 10 bases at J, with 13 bases in the middle. In DNA, the CDR3 is TGTGCCAGCAGTTTAGTTCAGGAGGCTGGAAAACTGTTTTTT. Translation: CASSLVQEAGKLFF.

The chain is built from TRBV20-1 and TRBJ1-1; weak D call: TRBD1 (5 bases). The CDR3 spans 10 residues. V was cut by 7 bases and J by 5 bases, with 8 bases left in between. In germline, CDR1 is DFQATT, CDR2 SNEGSKA (reference sequence). CDR3: CSGGGTEAFF. CDR3 DNA sequence: TGCAGTGGGGGGGGGACTGAAGCTTTCTTT.

Only a few counts were recorded for this clonotype. CDR3 residues: CASSLTGIHSNEQFF. The DNA of the CDR3 is TGTGCCAGTAGTCTAACAGGGATACATAGCAATGAGCAGTTCTTC. The rearrangement joins TRBV19 to TRBJ2-1; D perhaps matches TRBD1 (6 bases). V was shortened by 5 bases and J by 6 bases, with 17 bases between the two germline ends. CDR1 and CDR2 from the germline V gene are LNHDA and SQIVND (reference sequence). The CDR3 contains 15 residues. The whole variable domain, filled in from reference TRBV19 and TRBJ2-1, reads DGGITQSPKYLFRKEGQNVTLSCEQNLNHDAMYWYRQDPGQGLRLIYYSQIVNDFQKGDIAEGYSVSREKKESFPLTVTSAQKNPTAFYLCASSLTGIHSNEQFFGPGTRLTVL.

The chain recombines TRBV4-1 with TRBJ2-1; the D is unclear. V gave up 1 base and J gave up 0 bases, with 7 bases separating them. Germline loops: CDR1 MGHRA, CDR2 YSYEKL. The CDR3 extends over 15 amino acids. DNA of the CDR3: TGCGCCAGCAGCCAAGTTACGAGCTCCTACAATGAGCAGTTCTTC. It is translated as CASSQVTSSYNEQFF.

For this clonotype: This clone may be a read error of a much larger clone one base away. Since the CDR3 does not end with the conserved phenylalanine or tryptophan, this likely comes from a read error. V is TRBV20-1 and J is TRBJ1-2; 8 bases line up with TRBD1. The CDR3 runs to 13 residues. Germline trimming cut 5 bases from V and 7 bases from J; bases unmatched to any gene: 9. The germline V gene encodes CDR1 DFQATT and CDR2 SNEGSKA (reference sequence). The CDR3 is CSAFGQGLGGYTS. The CDR3 DNA follows: TGCAGTGCTTTTGGACAGGGTCTGGGTGGCTACACCTCC.

This clonotype occurred a few times. The chain carries TRBV5-6 and TRBJ2-2; D ambiguous. This CDR3 is 15 amino acids long. CDR1 is SGHDT, CDR2 YYEEEE, per germline. V gave up 2 bases and J gave up 0 bases, with 8 bases separating them. The CDR3 bases are TGTGCCAGCAGCTTACAGCGAACGAACACCGGGGAGCTGTTTTTT. It is translated as CASSLQRTNTGELFF.

A few counts support this clonotype. The CDR3 DNA is TGTGCCAGCAGCCAAGATTTGGGGTCCGCGGGCATCACCTTC. Encoded protein: CASSQDLGSAGITF. The chain couples TRBV4-2 to TRBJ1-2; D uncertain. Germline lookup yields CDR1 LGHNA and CDR2 YNFKEQ. The CDR3 contains 14 residues. With 0 bases removed from V and 13 bases from J, the gap between germline ends came to 18 bases.